The rows below give T cell receptor beta chains drawn from one sample of a study of a mutant IDH1 vaccine in newly diagnosed glioma. Measured with immunoSEQ multiplex PCR; TCRdb has only the in-frame clones, and not every one. The sample includes approximately 70,000 clones, less than 85% seen only once; the top ten take more than 8%. The starting material was PBMCs, obtained from a glioma patient treated with radiotherapy, temozolomide or both. Receptor source: a man aged 45 to 65 with glioma. Both conserved end residues are part of each CDR3. A D gene is named only where the DNA matches it firmly. Not all rows give a size; the values are once, few, many and, for expanded clones, a class.

>TRBJ1-4|15|TRBD1|TRBV6-1|-
CASSEAVAGGEKLFF
TGTGCCAGCAGTGAAGCAGTGGCAGGGGGCGAAAAACTGTTTTTT
>TRBJ2-3|10|-|TRBV20-1|once
CSAREATQYF
TGCAGTGCTAGAGAGGCTACGCAGTATTTT
>TRBJ2-7|13|-|TRBV6-5|-
CASSYSNGLGQYF
TGTGCCAGCAGTTACTCGAATGGGTTAGGGCAGTACTTC
>TRBJ1-2|15|-|TRBV30|-
CAWSVEGPGPYGYTF
TGTGCCTGGAGTGTAGAAGGGCCCGGCCCCTATGGCTACACCTTC
>TRBJ2-7|14|-|TRBV9|-
CASSLHPDTYEQYF
TGTGCCAGCAGCCTTCACCCAGATACCTACGAGCAGTACTTC
>TRBJ1-6|16|-|TRBV4-1|-
CASSQPLRGSHSPLHF
TGCGCCAGCAGCCAACCCTTAAGGGGGAGTCATTCACCCCTCCACTTT
>TRBJ2-1|18|TRBD1|TRBV10-1|many
CASSDYGQGTGSYNEQFF
TGCGCCAGCAGTGATTACGGACAGGGGACGGGCTCCTACAATGAGCAGTTCTTC
>TRBJ1-2|15|-|TRBV29-1|-
CSVGLPGPGSNGYTF
TGCAGCGTTGGACTACCGGGGCCAGGAAGTAACGGCTACACCTTC
>TRBJ2-3|19|-|TRBV19|-
CASSKVGAGARAGADTQYF
TGTGCCAGTAGTAAGGTTGGGGCGGGGGCCCGAGCAGGCGCAGATACGCAGTATTTT
>TRBJ1-1|13|-|TRBV2|few
CASRMEPDTEAFF
TGTGCCAGCAGAATGGAGCCGGACACTGAAGCTTTCTTT
>TRBJ2-3|15|TRBD1|TRBV6-5|-
CASSFSRGRPDTQYF
TGTGCCAGCAGTTTCAGCAGGGGGCGCCCAGATACGCAGTATTTT
>TRBJ1-5|15|TRBD1|TRBV9|-
CASSATGTGNQPQHF
TGTGCCAGCAGCGCCACCGGGACAGGCAATCAGCCCCAGCATTTT
>TRBJ2-4|13|-|TRBV7-2|few
CASSADLRNIQYF
TGTGCCAGCAGCGCGGACCTGCGAAACATTCAGTACTTC
>TRBJ2-4|16|-|TRBV7-6|few
CASSREGFGVGNIQYF
TGTGCCAGCAGCCGCGAGGGATTTGGGGTTGGGAACATTCAGTACTTC
>TRBJ1-5|13|-|TRBV7-2|-
CASSFDFNQPQHF
TGTGCCAGCAGCTTTGATTTCAATCAGCCCCAGCATTTT
>TRBJ2-5|12|-|TRBV10-1|-
CASSESTGTQYF
TGCGCCAGCAGTGAGTCGACGGGGACCCAGTACTTC
>TRBJ2-7|16|-|TRBV14|-
CASSQGVGTTAYEQYF
TGTGCCAGCAGCCAAGGTGTAGGCACAACAGCCTACGAGCAGTACTTC
>TRBJ2-5|17|TRBD1|TRBV18|-
CASSALSGQGWQETQYF
TGTGCCAGCTCAGCCCTCTCGGGACAGGGTTGGCAAGAGACCCAGTACTTC
>TRBJ1-2|14|TRBD1|TRBV6-1|once
CASGDDRAGYGYTF
TGTGCCAGCGGGGACGACAGGGCCGGCTATGGCTACACCTTC
>TRBJ2-1|16|TRBD1|TRBV13|-
CASSLTSQGAGNEQFF
TGTGCCAGCAGCTTAACGTCCCAGGGGGCAGGCAATGAGCAGTTCTTC
>TRBJ2-1|15|-|TRBV5-1|-
CASRKSGQSYNEQFF
TGCGCCAGCAGGAAGTCGGGACAATCCTACAATGAGCAGTTCTTC
>TRBJ1-1|14|-|TRBV5-1|-
CASSLGGASTEAFF
TGCGCCAGCAGCTTGGGAGGCGCCAGCACTGAAGCTTTCTTT
>TRBJ1-4|15|TRBD1|TRBV2|-
CASYTQGVTNEKLFF
TGTGCCAGTTACACCCAGGGGGTGACTAATGAAAAACTGTTTTTT
>TRBJ2-6|15|TRBD2|TRBV19|-
CASSISGVGANVLTF
TGTGCCAGTAGTATTAGCGGGGTCGGGGCCAACGTCCTGACTTTC
>TRBJ1-5|16|-|TRBV4-2|few
CASSQDPGLDNQPQHF
TGTGCCAGCAGCCAAGATCCGGGACTAGACAATCAGCCCCAGCATTTT
>TRBJ1-2|15|-|TRBV5-3|-
CARRSSGEVDYGYTF
TGTGCCAGAAGATCCTCAGGCGAGGTGGACTATGGCTACACCTTC
>TRBJ1-2|13|-|TRBV7-9|-
CASSLSGEHGYTF
TGTGCCAGCAGCTTATCAGGGGAACATGGCTACACCTTC
>TRBJ2-7|16|-|TRBV10-3|few
CAISEIDSYSSYEQYF
TGTGCCATCAGTGAGATCGACAGCTACAGCTCCTACGAGCAGTACTTC